What follows are 2 T cell receptor beta chains derived from one specimen sequenced in a study of blood T cell repertoires in COVID-19. The method was immunoSEQ multiplex PCR; TCRdb's version includes in-frame clones alone and lacks a portion of them. The table lists some 200,000 clones, over 75% of them singletons. The source material was peripheral blood. All receptors come from a man aged 50-59 years with acute or convalescent COVID-19.

The chain combines TRBV4-1 with TRBJ2-7; perhaps TRBD2 as D (6 bases). CDR3 length equals 17 residues. The V and J ends lost 1 base and 2 bases respectively, with 18 bases between them. Looked up from germline, CDR1 is MGHRA and CDR2 is YSYEKL. The CDR3 loop reads CASSQGILAGSPYEQYF. CDR3 in DNA: TGCGCCAGCAGCCAAGGTATTTTGGCGGGGTCGCCCTACGAGCAGTACTTC.

V usage is TRBV3-1 (or the pseudogene TRBV3-2) and J usage is TRBJ1-1; weak D call: TRBD1 (5 bases). The CDR3 length is 13 residues. Germline V gives CDR1 LGHDT, CDR2 YNNKEL (reference sequence). Trimming cost V 4 bases and J 1 base, with 7 bases left between them. As DNA, the CDR3 is TGTGCCAGCAGCCGACAGCCGAACACTGAAGCTTTCTTT. Its protein is CASSRQPNTEAFF.